These 28 T cell receptor beta chains were sequenced from one sample in a study of cytomegalovirus exposure and HLA in healthy donors. In the PCR, 60 Vbeta and 13 Jbeta primers were used. Clones were sequenced by immunoSEQ multiplex PCR, and TCRdb holds only the in-frame ones, with some missing. Among 95,000 to 100,000 clones listed, around four fifths were seen once. The sample consisted of PBMCs. Receptors originate from a man aged 40-55 years in good health and CMV-seronegative.

The chain uses TRBV5-1 and TRBJ2-2; 9 positions agree with TRBD2. The germline V gene encodes CDR1 SGHRS and CDR2 YFSETQ. The CDR3 has 14 residues. After removal of 10 bases from V and 4 bases from J, the junction contained 8 bases not matched to a gene. The CDR3 DNA sequence: TGCGCCTCCTATAGCGGGGGACCCACCGGGGAGCTGTTTTTT. It yields the protein CASYSGGPTGELFF.

The chain joins TRBV6-5 to TRBJ1-3; D not certain. Germline values: CDR1 MNHEY, CDR2 SVGAGI. The CDR3 length is 14 residues. V shed 10 bases and J shed 5 bases, with 18 bases lying between them. CDR3 DNA sequence: TGTGCCACCCTGTTGCCCCGTAGAAGAAACACCATATATTTT. Translated: CATLLPRRRNTIYF.

The chain is built from TRBV4-1 and TRBJ2-6; D not certain. Germline V lookup: CDR1 MGHRA, CDR2 YSYEKL. Trimming removed 5 bases at V and 0 bases at J, with 14 bases between. The CDR3 runs to 17 residues. The CDR3 spells CASSASEASSGANVLTF. The CDR3, as DNA: TGCGCCAGCAGCGCCTCAGAGGCGAGCTCTGGGGCCAACGTCCTGACTTTC.

In its sample, this clone was seen a few times. The chain employs TRBV5-1 and TRBJ2-5, with 7 bases fitting TRBD1. The V gene's germline CDR1 is SGHRS and CDR2 YFSETQ. This CDR3 has 14 amino acids. The V segment lost 6 bases and the J segment 2 bases; nucleotides outside the gene matches: 7. CDR3 coding DNA: TGCGCCAGCACCCGGCAGGGGGATCAAGAGACCCAGTACTTC. This codes for CASTRQGDQETQYF.

The J gene is TRBJ1-2, the V gene TRBV27; D remains ambiguous. The V end was cut by 2 bases, the J end by 2 bases, with 6 bases between. CDR3 length equals 13 residues. Germline CDR1 reads MNHEY; CDR2 reads SMNVEV (reference sequence). The CDR3 DNA reads as TGTGCCAGCAGTTTAAGCAGGAACTATGGCTACACCTTC. Translation: CASSLSRNYGYTF.

The chain combines TRBV11-2 with TRBJ1-3; possibly TRBD1 for D (5 bases). The germline V gene has CDR1 SGHAT and CDR2 FQNNGV. The CDR3 runs 15 residues. Trimming cost V 0 bases and J 2 bases, with 8 bases left between them. The CDR3 DNA sequence: TGTGCCAGCAGCTTAGATCGACAGACTGGAAACACCATATATTTT. Protein product: CASSLDRQTGNTIYF.

The chain links TRBV10-3 to TRBJ1-1; D unclear. Germline V lookup: CDR1 ENHRY, CDR2 SYGVKD. The V end was cut by 6 bases, the J end by 1 base, with 12 bases between. The CDR3 length is 14 residues. The CDR3 nucleotides are TGTGCCATCAGATCCGCAGGTACGAACACTGAAGCTTTCTTT. It yields the protein CAIRSAGTNTEAFF.

The chain has TRBV30 and TRBJ2-3, with 7 bases identical to TRBD2. Germline assignment: CDR1 GTSNPN and CDR2 SVGIG (reference sequence). The CDR3 covers 14 residues. Trimming at V came to 3 bases and at J to 1 base, leaving 4 bases not matched to a gene. In DNA, the CDR3 is TGTGCCTGGAGACTTGCGGGGGGCACAGATACGCAGTATTTT. Translated, it gives CAWRLAGGTDTQYF.

The chain is built from TRBV9 and TRBJ2-7; 7 bases are shared with TRBD2. Germline CDR1 and CDR2: SGDLS and YYNGEE. V shed 2 bases, J shed 0 bases, and the junction held 5 bases outside the gene matches. This CDR3 is 15 amino acids long. The CDR3 DNA sequence: TGTGCCAGCAGCGTGGGAGGGGCAAGCTCCTACGAGCAGTACTTC. Protein: CASSVGGASSYEQYF.

In regard to this clone: At one end the junction does not follow the germline gene, possibly because of a read error. The identical CDR3 is also encoded by other nucleotide sequences in the sample. The chain is built from TRBV6-1 and TRBJ1-6; the D is unclear. This CDR3 has 13 amino acids. Per germline, CDR1 MNHNS and CDR2 SASEGT. In DNA, the CDR3 is TGTGCCAGTGACGGACTTTATAATTCCCCCCTCCACTTT. Protein product: CASDGLYNSPLHF.

Only a few counts were recorded for this clone. The rearrangement links TRBV2 to TRBJ2-7, with 8 bases aligning to TRBD1. CDR1 is SNHLY and CDR2 is FYNNEI in the germline V gene. The CDR3 consists of 16 residues. V lost 6 bases, J lost 0 bases, and 10 bases stayed unmatched. CDR3 residues: CASSPNGQGNSYEQYV. The DNA for the CDR3 is TGTGCCAGCAGCCCCAACGGACAGGGCAACTCCTACGAGCAGTACGTC.

The gene calls are TRBV7-8 and TRBJ1-1; 7 nucleotides agree with TRBD1. Germline CDR1 reads SGHVS; CDR2 reads FQNEAQ. The CDR3 covers 16 residues. V was clipped by 5 bases and J by 1 base; unmatched bases: 10. The CDR3 nucleotides are TGTGCCAGCAGCCCGTCATCCCAGGGGGGGAACACTGAAGCTTTCTTT. It encodes CASSPSSQGGNTEAFF.

As regards this clone: Its ends do not fully match the called genes, so a read error is possible. The J gene is TRBJ1-4, the V gene TRBV7-9; TRBD1 might be the D (5 bases). Germline V gene data show CDR1 as SEHNR and CDR2 as FQNEAQ (reference sequence). The CDR3 length is 15 residues. CDR3 residues: CSSSGPRAINEKLFF. The CDR3 DNA reads TGTTCCAGCAGCGGCCCCAGGGCGATTAATGAAAAACTGTTTTTT.

This sequence joins TRBV6-5 and TRBJ1-2; 11 bases line up with TRBD1. Germline V gives CDR1 MNHEY, CDR2 SVGAGI. The CDR3 runs to 15 residues. Trimming removed 1 base from V and 7 bases from J; junction bases left unmatched: 5. CDR3 in amino acids: CASSYWTGGAGGYTF. In DNA, the CDR3 is TGTGCCAGCAGTTACTGGACAGGGGGCGCTGGTGGCTACACCTTC.

This chain joins TRBV28 and TRBJ1-2, with a tentative D call TRBD1 (6 bases). V was clipped by 7 bases and J by 2 bases, with 20 bases between them. The germline V gene encodes CDR1 MDHEN and CDR2 SYDVKM. The CDR3 spans 16 residues. The CDR3 region has the DNA TGTGCCAGCACTTCAGGGGCCATTAAATCAAACTATGGCTACACCTTC. The encoded protein is CASTSGAIKSNYGYTF.

This chain links TRBV29-1 with TRBJ2-4; 8 bases line up with TRBD1. The CDR3 extends over 14 amino acids. After removal of 2 bases from V and 5 bases from J, the junction contained 5 bases not matched to a gene. The germline V gene encodes CDR1 SQVTM and CDR2 ANQGSEA. CDR3 nucleotide sequence: TGCAGCGTTGAAAAGGACAGGGTCGAAAACATTCAGTACTTC. This gives the protein CSVEKDRVENIQYF.

This clone was recorded a few times. The V call is TRBV5-1, the J call TRBJ2-3; D is ambiguous. Germline CDR1 SGHRS, CDR2 YFSETQ. V was trimmed by 1 base and J by 0 bases, leaving 9 bases between them. There are 15 residues in the CDR3. The DNA for the CDR3 is TGCGCCAGCAGCTTGCAGGATCCTAGCACAGATACGCAGTATTTT. Translated, it gives CASSLQDPSTDTQYF.

This chain uses TRBV7-2 with TRBJ2-4, with a possible D match to TRBD2 (6 bases). CDR3 size: 12 residues. Trimming removed 5 bases at V and 6 bases at J, with 8 bases between. Germline V lookup: CDR1 SGHTA, CDR2 FQGNSA. CDR3 in amino acids: CASSRESNIQYF. DNA for the CDR3: TGTGCCAGCAGCCGGGAGTCAAACATTCAGTACTTC.

This chain joins TRBV5-1 and TRBJ2-2; D gene unclear. The CDR3 is made up of 15 amino acids. V was clipped by 0 bases and J by 0 bases, with 6 bases between them. Germline values: CDR1 SGHRS, CDR2 YFSETQ. The CDR3 nucleotides are TGCGCCAGCAGCTTGGACAGCCCGAACACCGGGGAGCTGTTTTTT. This encodes CASSLDSPNTGELFF. Variable domain in full (rest from reference TRBV5-1 and TRBJ2-2): KAGVTQTPRYLIKTRGQQVTLSCSPISGHRSVSWYQQTPGQGLQFLFEYFSETQRNKGNFPGRFSGRQFSNSRSEMNVSTLELGDSALYLCASSLDSPNTGELFFGEGSRLTVL.

V is TRBV6-5 and J is TRBJ1-5; 9 bases agree with TRBD1. The V and J ends lost 2 bases and 7 bases, in that order; junction bases with no gene match: 0. This CDR3 comprises 13 residues. Germline V CDR1 and CDR2: MNHEY, SVGAGI. CDR3 in DNA: TGTGCCAGCAGTTACGGACAGGGGCAGCCCCAGCATTTT. It codes for CASSYGQGQPQHF.

The chain has TRBV6-5 and TRBJ2-7, with TRBD1 identical over 8 bases. The V gene's germline CDR1 is MNHEY and CDR2 SVGAGI. The CDR3 runs to 15 residues. V dropped 6 bases and J dropped 3; count of bases not matched to a gene: 10. CDR3 in amino acids: CASSRDRGAFYEQYF. DNA for the CDR3: TGTGCCAGCAGCCGTGACAGGGGCGCTTTCTACGAGCAGTACTTC.

This rearrangement joins TRBV5-1 to TRBJ1-3; D may be TRBD1 (6 bases). CDR1 and CDR2 from the germline V gene are SGHRS and YFSETQ. This CDR3 is 14 amino acids long. The germline V and J ends were trimmed by 0 bases and 4 bases, with 8 bases remaining between them. In DNA, the CDR3 is TGCGCCAGCAGCTTGGGGGGGCAGGGAAACACCATATATTTT. Translating it yields CASSLGGQGNTIYF.

Ten or more counts support this clone. The rearrangement uses TRBV5-4 and TRBJ1-1; a possible D gene is TRBD1 (5 bases). Deletions cut 5 bases from V and 6 bases from J, with 14 bases between. Germline loops: CDR1 SGHNT, CDR2 YYREEE (reference sequence). This CDR3 spans 13 amino acids. DNA for the CDR3: TGTGCCAGCAGACAGGAACGTTTCGCTGAAGCTTTCTTT. It specifies CASRQERFAEAFF.

V and J are TRBV7-9 and TRBJ2-1; 7 bases fit TRBD1. CDR1 and CDR2 from the germline V gene are SEHNR and FQNEAQ (reference sequence). Trimming removed 5 bases from V and 4 bases from J; junction bases left unmatched: 8. The CDR3 totals 15 residues. Here the CDR3 reads CASSVRDRHYNEQFF. In nucleotides, the CDR3 is TGTGCCAGCAGCGTCCGGGACAGACATTACAATGAGCAGTTCTTC.

This chain connects TRBV6-5 to TRBJ2-7; 12 bases fit TRBD2. Looked up from germline, CDR1 is MNHEY and CDR2 is SVGAGI. V lost 2 bases to trimming and J lost 6 bases; unmatched junction nucleotides: 2. This CDR3 contains 14 residues. CDR3 DNA sequence: TGTGCCAGCAGTTACATACTAGCGGGGGGCGAGCAGTACGTC. Encoded protein: CASSYILAGGEQYV.

The chain combines TRBV18 with TRBJ1-2; 12 bases match TRBD1. CDR1 is KGHSH, CDR2 LQKENI, per germline. V gave up 7 bases and J gave up 5 bases; unmatched junction bases: 5. The CDR3 contains 14 residues. The CDR3 loop is CASFPGQGAYGYTF. Written as DNA, the CDR3 is TGTGCCAGCTTTCCGGGACAGGGGGCTTATGGCTACACCTTC.

The table lists this clone with a few counts. The chain carries TRBV7-9 and TRBJ1-2; 7 bases align to TRBD1. The V and J ends lost 5 bases and 5 bases, in that order; junction bases with no gene match: 8. The CDR3 consists of 14 residues. Germline CDR1 SEHNR, CDR2 FQNEAQ (reference sequence). The CDR3: CASSPGQAIYGYTF. For the CDR3, the DNA is TGTGCCAGCAGCCCCGGACAGGCGATTTATGGCTACACCTTC.

The chain joins TRBV5-4 to TRBJ2-3; 8 bases agree with TRBD2. The length of the CDR3 is 15 residues. Germline lookup yields CDR1 SGHNT and CDR2 YYREEE (reference sequence). V was clipped by 1 base and J by 13 bases; unmatched bases: 14. In DNA, the CDR3 is TGTGCCAGCAGCTTGAAGGCGGGGGGCCACCTGCGGGAGTATTTT. Its protein product is CASSLKAGGHLREYF.